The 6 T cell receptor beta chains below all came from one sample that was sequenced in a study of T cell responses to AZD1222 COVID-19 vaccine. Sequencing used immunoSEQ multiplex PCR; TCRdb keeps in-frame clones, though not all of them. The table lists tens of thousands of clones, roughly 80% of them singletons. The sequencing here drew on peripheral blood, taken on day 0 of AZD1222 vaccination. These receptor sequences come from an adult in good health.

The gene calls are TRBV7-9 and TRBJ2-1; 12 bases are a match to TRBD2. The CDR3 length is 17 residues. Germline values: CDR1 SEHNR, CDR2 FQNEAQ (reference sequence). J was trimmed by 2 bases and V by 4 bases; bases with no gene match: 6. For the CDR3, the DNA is TGTGCCAGCAGCTCCGGACTAGCGGGGTCAACCTACAATGAGCAGTTCTTC. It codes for CASSSGLAGSTYNEQFF.

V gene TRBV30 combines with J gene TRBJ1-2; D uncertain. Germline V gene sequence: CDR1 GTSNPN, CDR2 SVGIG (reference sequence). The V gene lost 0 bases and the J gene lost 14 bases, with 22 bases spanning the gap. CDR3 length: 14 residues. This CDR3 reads CAWSVPPQRAPYTF. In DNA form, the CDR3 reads TGTGCCTGGAGTGTACCTCCTCAGAGGGCCCCATATACCTTC.

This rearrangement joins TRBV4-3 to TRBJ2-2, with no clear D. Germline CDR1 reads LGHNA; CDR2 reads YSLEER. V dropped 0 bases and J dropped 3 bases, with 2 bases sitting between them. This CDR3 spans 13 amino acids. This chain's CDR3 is CASSQDDTGELFF. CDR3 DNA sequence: TGCGCCAGCAGCCAAGATGACACCGGGGAGCTGTTTTTT.

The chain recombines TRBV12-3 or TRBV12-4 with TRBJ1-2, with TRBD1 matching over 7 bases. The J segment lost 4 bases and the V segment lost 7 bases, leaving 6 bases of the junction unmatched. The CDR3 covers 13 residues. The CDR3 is CASNLQGSYGYTF. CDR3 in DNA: TGTGCCAGCAACCTACAGGGGAGCTATGGCTACACCTTC.

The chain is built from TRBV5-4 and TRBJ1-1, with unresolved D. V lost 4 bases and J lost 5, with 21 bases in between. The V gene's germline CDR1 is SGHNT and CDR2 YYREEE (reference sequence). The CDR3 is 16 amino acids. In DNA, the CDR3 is TGTGCCAGCAGCCCCCCGAAGGGTAGGGATGTTACTGAAGCTTTCTTT. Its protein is CASSPPKGRDVTEAFF.

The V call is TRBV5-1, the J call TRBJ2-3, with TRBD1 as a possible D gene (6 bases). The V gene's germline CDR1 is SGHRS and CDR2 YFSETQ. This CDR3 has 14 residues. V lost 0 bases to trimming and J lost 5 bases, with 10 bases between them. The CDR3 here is CASSLVQGIDTQYF. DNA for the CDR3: TGCGCCAGCAGCTTGGTCCAGGGGATAGATACGCAGTATTTT.